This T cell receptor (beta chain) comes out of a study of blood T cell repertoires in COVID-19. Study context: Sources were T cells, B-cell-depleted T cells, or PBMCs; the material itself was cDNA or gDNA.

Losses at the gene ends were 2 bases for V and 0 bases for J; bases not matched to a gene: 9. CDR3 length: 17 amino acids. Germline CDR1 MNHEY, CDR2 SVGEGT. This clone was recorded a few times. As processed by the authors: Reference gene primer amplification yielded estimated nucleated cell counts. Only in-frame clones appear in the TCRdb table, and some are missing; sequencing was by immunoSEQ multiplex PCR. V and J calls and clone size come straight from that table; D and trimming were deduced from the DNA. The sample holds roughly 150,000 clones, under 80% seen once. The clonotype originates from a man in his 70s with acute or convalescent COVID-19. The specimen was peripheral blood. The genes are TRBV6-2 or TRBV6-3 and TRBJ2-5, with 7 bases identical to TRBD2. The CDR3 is CASSYGVAGFNQETQYF. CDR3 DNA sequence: TGTGCCAGCAGTTACGGGGTAGCGGGCTTTAACCAAGAGACCCAGTACTTC.